One and the same sample provided the 20 T cell receptor beta chains below, sequenced in a study of blood T cell repertoires in COVID-19. The assay was immunoSEQ multiplex PCR, and TCRdb's table has in-frame clones only and misses some. The sample has about 160,000 clones, roughly four fifths seen once. Sample: peripheral blood. These receptors were obtained from a woman aged 80 or over with acute or convalescent COVID-19.

The chain employs TRBV6-5 and TRBJ2-3; 7 nucleotides agree with TRBD2. Unmatched junction bases numbered 8, after V lost 6 bases and J lost 14 bases. The CDR3 runs to 11 residues. Germline V gene data show CDR1 as MNHEY and CDR2 as SVGAGI. The CDR3, as DNA: TGTGCCAGCAGCCAAGGACTAGATCTGTATTTT. This codes for CASSQGLDLYF.

The CDR3 coding sequence is TGTGCCAGTATGAAACGCGGGGAGGGAAGAGCTTTCTTT. Its translation: CASMKRGEGRAFF. The V gene is TRBV19, the J gene TRBJ1-1; D not resolved. The CDR3 covers 13 residues. Germline CDR1 and CDR2: LNHDA and SQIVND (reference sequence). V was cut by 7 bases and J by 10 bases, with 19 bases left in between.

The rearrangement uses TRBV6-5 and TRBJ2-3, with D possibly TRBD1 on 5 matching bases. Trimming stripped 7 bases from V and 3 bases from J, with 8 bases between. Germline CDR1 and CDR2: MNHEY and SVGAGI. The CDR3 sequence is 12 residues long. In DNA form, the CDR3 reads TGTGCCAGCACCCAGGGTACAGATACGCAGTATTTT. It translates to CASTQGTDTQYF.

The genes are TRBV11-2 and TRBJ2-2; 10 nucleotides align to TRBD2. Trimming cost V 1 base and J 2 bases; bases outside gene matches: 1. Germline V gene lookup returns CDR1 SGHAT and CDR2 FQNNGV. The length of the CDR3 is 16 residues. CDR3 bases: TGTGCCAGCAGCTTAGGGACTAGCGGTAACACCGGGGAGCTGTTTTTT. Its protein product is CASSLGTSGNTGELFF.

The chain uses TRBV27 and TRBJ1-2; 7 bases agree with TRBD1. This CDR3 contains 13 residues. The junction had 3 bases not matched to a gene; V was cut back by 5 bases and J by 3 bases. From germline, CDR1 is MNHEY and CDR2 SMNVEV (reference sequence). The CDR3 nucleotides read TGTGCCAGCAGTATTACAGGGGACTATGGCTACACCTTC. As protein: CASSITGDYGYTF.

The V call is TRBV10-1, the J call TRBJ2-3, with D perhaps TRBD2 (6 bases). The germline V gene encodes CDR1 WNHNN and CDR2 SYGVQD (reference sequence). CDR3 length: 14 amino acids. V was trimmed by 4 bases and J by 5 bases, leaving 13 bases between them. CDR3 coding DNA: TGCGCCAGCAGTGTGGGGGGTTCGGTAGATACGCAGTATTTT. Translation: CASSVGGSVDTQYF.

V is TRBV19 and J is TRBJ2-5, with D perhaps TRBD2 (6 bases). Between the trimmed V and J ends, which lost 6 bases and 8 bases, there was a span of 19 bases. Germline V CDR1 and CDR2: LNHDA, SQIVND (reference sequence). This CDR3 is 14 amino acids long. The CDR3 protein is CASSGSGGEGTQYF. The CDR3, as DNA: TGTGCCAGTAGCGGGAGCGGAGGTGAAGGAACCCAGTACTTC.

V usage is TRBV6-2 or TRBV6-3 and J usage is TRBJ2-7, with a possible D match to TRBD1 (6 bases). Per the germline V gene, CDR1 is MNHEY and CDR2 is SVGEGT. The CDR3 consists of 14 residues. The V and J ends lost 0 bases and 5 bases respectively, with 11 bases between them. The CDR3 nucleotides read TGTGCCAGCAGTTACTCGAGGACAGTTAACGAGCAGTACTTC. Its protein is CASSYSRTVNEQYF.

The CDR3 loop reads CASSEPGQGYIEAFF. The CDR3 DNA reads TGTGCCAGCAGTGAACCGGGACAGGGGTATATTGAAGCTTTCTTT. V usage is TRBV6-1 and J usage is TRBJ1-1; 10 positions agree with TRBD1. CDR1 is MNHNS and CDR2 is SASEGT in the germline V gene. The junction had 7 bases not matched to a gene; V was cut back by 2 bases and J by 7 bases. This CDR3 spans 15 amino acids.

The chain recombines TRBV19 with TRBJ1-5; D is unresolved. There are 12 residues in the CDR3. V lost 7 bases to trimming and J lost 15 bases, with 19 bases between them. Germline V gene sequence: CDR1 LNHDA, CDR2 SQIVND (reference sequence). The CDR3 sequence: CASTLRAGAVHF. CDR3 coding DNA: TGTGCCAGTACCCTTAGGGCAGGAGCGGTGCATTTT.

The sample holds a few counts of this clone. In DNA, the CDR3 is TGTGCCAGCAGCCGGACAGGGGGTAACTATGGCTACACCTTC. Residues: CASSRTGGNYGYTF. The gene calls are TRBV7-2 and TRBJ1-2; 10 bases are shared with TRBD1. With 5 bases clipped from V and 1 base from J, the junction kept 1 base outside the gene matches. CDR3 length: 14 amino acids. Germline V lookup: CDR1 SGHTA, CDR2 FQGNSA.

V and J are TRBV30 and TRBJ1-6; a possible D gene is TRBD1 (6 bases). The V and J ends lost 0 bases and 14 bases respectively, with 14 bases between them. This CDR3 has 13 amino acids. The germline V gene has CDR1 GTSNPN and CDR2 SVGIG (reference sequence). The CDR3, as DNA: TGTGCCTGGAGTGTAAGTCAGGGGACCACCCTCCACTTT. Protein product: CAWSVSQGTTLHF.

This clone was counted a single time. This chain joins TRBV27 and TRBJ1-1, with D tentatively TRBD1 (5 bases). This CDR3 spans 13 amino acids. V was cut by 6 bases and J by 6 bases, with 14 bases left in between. Germline V gene data show CDR1 as MNHEY and CDR2 as SMNVEV (reference sequence). CDR3 DNA: TGTGCCAGCAGGGGCATGCGGGGGGCTGAAGCTTTCTTT. It is translated as CASRGMRGAEAFF.

Only one count was recorded for this clone. This chain joins TRBV5-1 and TRBJ1-1; 7 bases line up with TRBD1. Germline lookup yields CDR1 SGHRS and CDR2 YFSETQ. Trimming removed 3 bases from V and 3 bases from J; junction bases left unmatched: 8. The CDR3 extends over 15 amino acids. This chain's CDR3 is CASSYVEGAHTEAFF. CDR3 in DNA: TGCGCCAGCAGCTACGTTGAGGGGGCACACACTGAAGCTTTCTTT. The variable domain in full, completed from reference TRBV5-1 and TRBJ1-1, reads KAGVTQTPRYLIKTRGQQVTLSCSPISGHRSVSWYQQTPGQGLQFLFEYFSETQRNKGNFPGRFSGRQFSNSRSEMNVSTLELGDSALYLCASSYVEGAHTEAFFGQGTRLTVV.

This chain uses TRBV29-1 with TRBJ2-7; 10 bases are shared with TRBD1. Germline-derived CDR1 and CDR2 are SQVTM and ANQGSEA. V lost 7 bases, J lost 6 bases, and 9 bases stayed unmatched. The CDR3 spans 13 residues. The CDR3 loop is CSARTGGTLEQYF. DNA for the CDR3: TGCAGCGCCAGGACAGGGGGGACTCTCGAGCAGTACTTC.

The J gene is TRBJ2-2, the V gene TRBV7-2; TRBD2 agrees at 8 bases. The CDR3 extends over 16 amino acids. With V trimmed by 5 bases and J by 3 bases, 8 bases remained unmatched. The germline gives CDR1 SGHTA, CDR2 FQGNSA. CDR3 DNA: TGTGCCAGCAGCCCACCCGGGACTAGGGACACCGGGGAGCTGTTTTTT. Protein: CASSPPGTRDTGELFF.

The chain carries TRBV2 and TRBJ1-5, with TRBD1 as a possible D gene (5 bases). CDR1 SNHLY and CDR2 FYNNEI come from the germline V gene. The CDR3 runs 13 residues. V shed 7 bases and J shed 3 bases, with 10 bases lying between them. The CDR3 bases are TGTGCCAGCATGGGGACTCCCAATCAGCCCCAGCATTTT. This sequence encodes CASMGTPNQPQHF.

V is TRBV7-8 and J is TRBJ2-3; TRBD1 aligns across 9 bases. Unmatched junction bases numbered 3, after V lost 3 bases and J lost 2 bases. Germline CDR1 reads SGHVS; CDR2 reads FQNEAQ. The CDR3 contains 15 residues. The CDR3 protein is CASSFTGGDTDTQYF. The DNA for the CDR3 is TGTGCCAGCAGCTTTACAGGGGGCGACACAGATACGCAGTATTTT.

The chain uses TRBV19 and TRBJ1-1; TRBD1 matches 12 bases. Trimming at V came to 5 bases and at J to 5 bases, leaving 9 bases not matched to a gene. Germline assignment: CDR1 LNHDA and CDR2 SQIVND (reference sequence). The length of the CDR3 is 16 residues. The CDR3 loop is CASSPRDRGRHTEAFF. CDR3 DNA sequence: TGTGCCAGTAGTCCGAGGGACAGGGGGCGACATACTGAAGCTTTCTTT.

The CDR3 bases are TGCGCCACCGGCGTGGGGGGACCCACAGATACGCAGTATTTT. Translating gives CATGVGGPTDTQYF. The chain couples TRBV5-1 to TRBJ2-3; D may be TRBD2 (6 bases). The CDR3 is made up of 14 amino acids. Germline CDR1 is SGHRS and CDR2 is YFSETQ. V shed 9 bases and J shed 2 bases, with 16 bases lying between them. Full variable domain (rest looked up from reference TRBV5-1 and TRBJ2-3): KAGVTQTPRYLIKTRGQQVTLSCSPISGHRSVSWYQQTPGQGLQFLFEYFSETQRNKGNFPGRFSGRQFSNSRSEMNVSTLELGDSALYLCATGVGGPTDTQYFGPGTRLTVL.